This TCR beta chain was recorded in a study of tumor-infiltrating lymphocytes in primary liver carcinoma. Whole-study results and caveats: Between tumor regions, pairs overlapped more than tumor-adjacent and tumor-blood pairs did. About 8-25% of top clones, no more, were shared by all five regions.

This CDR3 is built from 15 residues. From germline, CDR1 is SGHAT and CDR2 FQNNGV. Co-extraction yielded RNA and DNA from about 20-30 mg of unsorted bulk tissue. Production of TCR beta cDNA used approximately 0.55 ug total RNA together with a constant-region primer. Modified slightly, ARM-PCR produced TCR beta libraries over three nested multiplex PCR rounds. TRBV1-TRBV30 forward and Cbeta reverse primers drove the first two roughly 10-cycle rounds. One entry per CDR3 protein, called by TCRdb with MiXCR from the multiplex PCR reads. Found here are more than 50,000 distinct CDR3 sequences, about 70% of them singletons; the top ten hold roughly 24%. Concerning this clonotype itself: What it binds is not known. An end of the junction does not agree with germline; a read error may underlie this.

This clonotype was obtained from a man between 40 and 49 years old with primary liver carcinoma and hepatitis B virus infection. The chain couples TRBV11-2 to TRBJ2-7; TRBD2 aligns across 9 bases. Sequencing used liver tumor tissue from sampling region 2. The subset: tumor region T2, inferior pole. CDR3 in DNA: TGTGCCAACAGCTTAGTGGCGGGAGGGTCGTACGAGCAGTACTTC. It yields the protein CANSLVAGGSYEQYF.